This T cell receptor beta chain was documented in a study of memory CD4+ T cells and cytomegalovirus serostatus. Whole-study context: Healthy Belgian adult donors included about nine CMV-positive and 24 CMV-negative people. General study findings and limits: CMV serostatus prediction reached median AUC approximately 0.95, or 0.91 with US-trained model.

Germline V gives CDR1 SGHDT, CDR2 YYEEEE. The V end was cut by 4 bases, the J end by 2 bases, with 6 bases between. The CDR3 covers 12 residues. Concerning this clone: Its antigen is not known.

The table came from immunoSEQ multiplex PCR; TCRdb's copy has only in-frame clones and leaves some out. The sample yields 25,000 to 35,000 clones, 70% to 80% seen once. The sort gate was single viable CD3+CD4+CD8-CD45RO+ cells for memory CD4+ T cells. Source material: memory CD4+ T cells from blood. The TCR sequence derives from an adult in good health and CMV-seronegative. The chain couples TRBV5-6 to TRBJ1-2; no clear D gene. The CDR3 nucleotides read TGTGCCAGCAGCACCGGGAACTATGGCTACACCTTC. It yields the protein CASSTGNYGYTF.